This T cell receptor beta chain was sequenced during a study of tumor-infiltrating lymphocytes in primary liver carcinoma. Counting both end residues, the CDR3 totals 13 amino acids. With around 500 ng total RNA as template and a constant-region primer, TCR beta cDNA was made. TCR beta libraries came from three nested multiplex PCR rounds using slightly modified ARM-PCR. Running roughly 10 cycles apiece, the first two PCR rounds relied on TRBV1-TRBV30 forward primers together with a C-beta reverse primer. TCRdb recomputed calls from the multiplex PCR reads with MiXCR, one row per CDR3 protein. The sample lists about 54,000 distinct CDR3 sequences, 70% to 85% occurring once. With respect to this clonotype: Its matching antigen is unknown. The final CDR3 position lacks the conserved phenylalanine or tryptophan, pointing to a likely read error. No DNA is shown, since the ends of the CDR3 on it are uncertain; the CDR3 is the one TCRdb lists.

General study results and limits: Less overlap was seen in tumor-adjacent and tumor-blood pairs than in tumor region pairs.

The source material, roughly 18-31 mg of unsorted bulk tissue, was used to co-extract RNA and DNA. This TCR was recovered from a man aged 40-49 years with primary liver carcinoma and hepatitis B virus infection. The chain is built from TRBV12-3 or TRBV12-4 and TRBJ2-2. The sequenced sample consisted of liver tumor tissue from sampling region 2. Sample subset: tumor region T2, inferior pole. The CDR3 reads CASSYRNTGEPFL.